Shown below are 19 T cell receptor beta chains from a single sample sequenced in a study of T cell repertoires in cytomegalovirus infection. These receptors lack a known antigen. In TCRdb, the reads were re-called with MiXCR into one record per CDR3 protein. The sample carries about 830,000 distinct CDR3 sequences, approximately 32% recorded once. The material was cultured CD8+ T cells from PBMCs, obtained from culture after CMV antigen stimulation. The source is a human donor in good health (CMV status not recorded). Some clones in this sample may be carry-over from other donors' samples.

The V gene is TRBV10-2, the J gene TRBJ2-7; D may be TRBD2 (5 bases). The V gene's germline CDR1 is WSHSY and CDR2 SAAADI. The CDR3 consists of 14 residues. Trimming pared 8 bases from V and 5 bases from J, leaving 19 bases between. Here the CDR3 reads CASRPGVSNDEQYF. CDR3 in DNA: TGCGCCAGCCGCCCCGGGGTGAGTAACGACGAGCAGTACTTC.

This clonotype was detected only a few times. The chain recombines TRBV27 with TRBJ2-1; maybe TRBD2 (7 bases). Germline CDR1 and CDR2: MNHEY and SMNVEV (reference sequence). CDR3 length: 15 residues. V lost 8 bases and J 8 bases, leaving 22 bases between the germline ends. The CDR3 here is CASHPRGAIGHEQFF. The DNA of the CDR3 is TGTGCCAGCCACCCACGGGGGGCGATCGGCCATGAGCAGTTCTTC.

This clonotype was observed a handful of times. The rearrangement uses TRBV7-9 and TRBJ2-2; D possibly corresponds to TRBD2 (7 bases). V lost 5 bases and J lost 7, with 14 bases in between. The CDR3 length is 14 residues. Germline CDR1 and CDR2: SEHNR and FQNEAQ (reference sequence). CDR3 nucleotide sequence: TGTGCCAGCAGCCGTTCGGGGGGCATCGGGGAGCTGTTTTTT. It codes for CASSRSGGIGELFF.

The CDR3 region is CSARDPGESFNYGYTF. Written as DNA, the CDR3 is TGCAGTGCTAGAGATCCCGGAGAAAGTTTTAACTATGGCTACACCTTC. The chain has TRBV20-1 and TRBJ1-2; no firm D call. The CDR3 has 16 amino acids. CDR1 is DFQATT, CDR2 SNEGSKA, per germline (reference sequence). V was clipped by 0 bases and J by 1 base, with 15 bases between them.

The CDR3 region has the DNA TGTGCCAGTAGTACGACCTATGGGGAAGCTGACTCACCCCTCCACTTT. Translating it yields CASSTTYGEADSPLHF. The V gene is TRBV19, the J gene TRBJ1-6; D ambiguous. Between the trimmed V and J ends, which lost 4 bases and 10 bases, there was a span of 20 bases. This CDR3 has 16 amino acids. In germline, CDR1 is LNHDA, CDR2 SQIVND (reference sequence).

The chain employs TRBV28 and TRBJ2-2, with 9 bases fitting TRBD1. V lost 5 bases and J lost 6; bases outside the gene matches: 4. The germline V gene has CDR1 MDHEN and CDR2 SYDVKM. This CDR3 has 14 amino acids. CDR3 protein: CASSQTGGPGELFF. The CDR3 region has the DNA TGTGCCAGCAGTCAGACAGGGGGGCCCGGGGAGCTGTTTTTT.

Only a few counts were recorded for this clonotype. V is TRBV7-9 and J is TRBJ1-4; D call uncertain. There are 14 residues in the CDR3. Germline V lookup: CDR1 SEHNR, CDR2 FQNEAQ (reference sequence). V lost 4 bases and J lost 8, with 14 bases in between. In DNA form, the CDR3 reads TGTGCCAGCAGCTCCGGGGAGCCCTGGGAAAAACTGTTTTTT. It encodes CASSSGEPWEKLFF.

This clonotype has more than one count but fewer than ten. The rearrangement uses TRBV12-3 or TRBV12-4 and TRBJ2-3, with D hard to call. Trimming pared 4 bases from V and 2 bases from J, leaving 22 bases between. This CDR3 contains 18 residues. Here the CDR3 DNA reads TGTGCCAGCAGTTCAGCTCGCCTGACCATTATCTCCACAGATACGCAGTATTTT. Translating it yields CASSSARLTIISTDTQYF.

This sequence joins TRBV4-2 and TRBJ2-3; D gene uncertain. V lost 0 bases to trimming and J lost 2 bases, with 12 bases between them. In germline, CDR1 is LGHNA, CDR2 YNFKEQ. The CDR3 totals 16 residues. CDR3: CASSQDPGGVTDTQYF. In DNA, the CDR3 is TGTGCCAGCAGCCAAGATCCCGGCGGAGTCACAGATACGCAGTATTTT.

The V gene is TRBV4-1, the J gene TRBJ1-1, with D perhaps matching TRBD1 (6 bases). Germline V gives CDR1 MGHRA, CDR2 YSYEKL. The germline V and J ends were trimmed by 2 bases and 1 base, with 14 bases remaining between them. The CDR3 consists of 16 residues. The CDR3 loop reads CASSQLQGVGNTEAFF. DNA for the CDR3: TGCGCCAGCAGCCAACTACAGGGAGTCGGGAACACTGAAGCTTTCTTT.

In its sample, this clonotype was seen many times. CDR3 coding DNA: TGTGCCAGCAGCTTAGTACGGACAGGGGGCAATCAGCCCCAGCATTTT. Protein product: CASSLVRTGGNQPQHF. The genes are TRBV7-8 and TRBJ1-5; the match to TRBD1 covers 9 bases. The CDR3 has 16 amino acids. Germline V gene sequence: CDR1 SGHVS, CDR2 FQNEAQ. The junction had 3 bases not matched to a gene; V was cut back by 1 base and J by 2 bases.

The V call is TRBV5-1, the J call TRBJ1-1; D unclear. Trimming removed 3 bases from V and 1 base from J, with 13 bases in between. The CDR3 consists of 15 residues. Germline V gives CDR1 SGHRS, CDR2 YFSETQ. CDR3 sequence reads: CASSSVGRTNTEAFF. DNA of the CDR3: TGCGCCAGCAGCTCAGTCGGACGGACGAACACTGAAGCTTTCTTT.

This clonotype was detected a few times. The V call is TRBV6-1, the J call TRBJ2-1, with a tentative D call TRBD1 (6 bases). Germline V gene lookup returns CDR1 MNHNS and CDR2 SASEGT. There are 15 residues in the CDR3. The ends were cut back, 2 bases at V and 5 bases at J, with 13 bases in the middle. This CDR3 reads CASSEFRQGNNEQFF. In nucleotides, the CDR3 is TGTGCCAGCAGTGAATTCCGTCAGGGGAACAATGAGCAGTTCTTC.

The V call is TRBV2, the J call TRBJ2-7, with D perhaps TRBD1 (5 bases). This CDR3 region has 14 residues. V was clipped by 1 base and J by 3 bases, with 10 bases between them. Germline-derived CDR1 and CDR2 are SNHLY and FYNNEI. For the CDR3, the DNA is TGTGCCAGCAGTGAAGGGCAGGGTATCTACGAGCAGTACTTC. Its translation: CASSEGQGIYEQYF.

This clonotype was observed a few times. The chain carries TRBV4-1 and TRBJ2-2, with TRBD2 matching 9 bases. The V gene's germline CDR1 is MGHRA and CDR2 YSYEKL. There are 17 residues in the CDR3. Losses at the gene ends were 2 bases for V and 0 bases for J; bases not matched to a gene: 4. The CDR3 spells CASSQPLAGSNTGELFF. CDR3 nucleotide sequence: TGCGCCAGCAGCCAACCGCTAGCGGGATCGAACACCGGGGAGCTGTTTTTT.

J is TRBJ1-1 and V is TRBV9; tentative D call: TRBD1 (5 bases). V dropped 2 bases and J dropped 4 bases, with 12 bases sitting between them. The CDR3 contains 14 residues. Germline V gene data show CDR1 as SGDLS and CDR2 as YYNGEE. In DNA, the CDR3 is TGTGCCAGCAGCGTGACCAGGGCCGGCACTGAAGCTTTCTTT. Encoded protein: CASSVTRAGTEAFF.

This clonotype was observed a few times. CDR3 DNA: TGCGCCAGCAAGAACAGGGATAGCACCGGGGAGCTGTTTTTT. Its translation: CASKNRDSTGELFF. The chain uses TRBV5-1 and TRBJ2-2, with D perhaps TRBD1 (6 bases). Germline assignment: CDR1 SGHRS and CDR2 YFSETQ. CDR3 length: 14 amino acids. V was cut by 6 bases and J by 4 bases, with 13 bases left in between. Together with reference TRBV5-1 and TRBJ2-2, the CDR3 gives the full variable domain: KAGVTQTPRYLIKTRGQQVTLSCSPISGHRSVSWYQQTPGQGLQFLFEYFSETQRNKGNFPGRFSGRQFSNSRSEMNVSTLELGDSALYLCASKNRDSTGELFFGEGSRLTVL.

This clonotype was observed at least ten times. The chain employs TRBV7-8 and TRBJ1-5, with 7 bases lining up with TRBD1. Losses at the gene ends were 10 bases for V and 2 bases for J; bases not matched to a gene: 14. The CDR3 has 16 amino acids. The germline V gene has CDR1 SGHVS and CDR2 FQNEAQ. CDR3 sequence: CATGPPQGNGNQPQHF. CDR3 DNA: TGTGCCACCGGGCCCCCACAGGGGAACGGCAATCAGCCCCAGCATTTT.

The genes are TRBV7-9 and TRBJ2-2, with a weak D call TRBD2 (6 bases). This CDR3 region has 17 residues. Deletions cut 5 bases from V and 0 bases from J, with 16 bases between. Germline values: CDR1 SEHNR, CDR2 FQNEAQ (reference sequence). CDR3 bases: TGTGCCAGCAGCCGTCCTGGTGGGGGGACGAACACCGGGGAGCTGTTTTTT. Amino acid sequence: CASSRPGGGTNTGELFF.